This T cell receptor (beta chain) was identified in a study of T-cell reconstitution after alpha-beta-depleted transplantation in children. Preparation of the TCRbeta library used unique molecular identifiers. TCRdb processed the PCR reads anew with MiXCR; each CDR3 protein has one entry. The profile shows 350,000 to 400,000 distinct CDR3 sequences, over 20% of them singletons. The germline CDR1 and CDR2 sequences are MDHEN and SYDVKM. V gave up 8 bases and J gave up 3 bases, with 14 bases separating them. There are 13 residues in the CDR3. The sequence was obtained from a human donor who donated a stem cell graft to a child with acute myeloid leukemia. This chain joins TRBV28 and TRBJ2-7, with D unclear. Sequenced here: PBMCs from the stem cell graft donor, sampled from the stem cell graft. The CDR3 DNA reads TGTGCCAGCTATGGGAACTTGGTCTACGAGCAGTACTTC. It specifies CASYGNLVYEQYF. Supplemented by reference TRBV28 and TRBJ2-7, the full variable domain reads DVKVTQSSRYLVKRTGEKVFLECVQDMDHENMFWYRQDPGLGLRLIYFSYDVKMKEKGDIPEGYSVSREKKERFSLILESASTNQTSMYLCASYGNLVYEQYFGPGTRLTVT.